The source of this T cell receptor (beta chain) is a study of blood T cell repertoires in COVID-19. V lost 3 bases and J 7 bases, leaving 13 bases between the germline ends. The length of the CDR3 is 13 residues. CDR1 and CDR2 from the germline V gene are DFQATT and SNEGSKA (reference sequence). Concerning this clone itself: Other DNA sequences in this sample translate to the same CDR3.

Assay: immunoSEQ multiplex PCR; the TCRdb copy retains only in-frame clones and omits some. The sample includes approximately 130,000 clones, 70% to 90% of them seen just once. The chain carries TRBV20-1 and TRBJ1-5; D is unclear. The sequence derives from a woman aged 45-65 years who had recovered from COVID-19. The sequenced material came from peripheral blood. CDR3 coding DNA: TGCAGTGCTAGTAGGCAGGCCGGCCAGCCCCAGCATTTT. It is translated as CSASRQAGQPQHF.